These T cell receptor beta chains were read from a single sample in a study of T-cell reconstitution after alpha-beta-depleted transplantation in children. TCRdb independently ran MiXCR on the PCR reads; one entry per CDR3 protein. Found here are some 100,000 distinct CDR3 sequences, less than 20% of them singletons; the top ten hold around a fifth. The sample in question was PBMCs, mostly from graft donor cells, obtained 180 days after TCRalphabeta/CD19-depleted stem cell transplant. The receptor set was obtained from a male patient between 2 and 15 years old who had a stem cell transplant for acute lymphoblastic leukemia, so the T cells may come from the graft donor. CDR3s include the opening cysteine and the closing phenylalanine or tryptophan. The D gene is left open where the match is weak. Clone sizes are given selectively: once, few, many, or a class where the clone is expanded.

abundance,j_gene,d_gene,v_gene,CDR3aa,CDR3nt
few,TRBJ2-5,TRBD2,TRBV12-3/TRBV12-4,CASSLSSGGPGETQYF,TGTGCCAGCAGTTTGTCTAGCGGGGGGCCGGGAGAGACCCAGTACTTC
many,TRBJ2-2,.,TRBV3-1,CASRMSRGLYTGELFF,TGTGCCAGCAGAATGTCTAGGGGCTTGTACACCGGGGAGCTGTTTTTT
many,TRBJ1-6,.,TRBV7-9,CASPAGGNSDSPLHF,TGTGCCAGCCCCGCTGGAGGGAATAGTGATTCACCCCTCCACTTT
few,TRBJ2-2,TRBD2,TRBV12-3/TRBV12-4,CASRMGGGTGELFF,TGTGCCAGCAGGATGGGGGGGGGCACCGGGGAGCTGTTTTTT
.,TRBJ2-7,TRBD1,TRBV7-8,CASSSSGTGYSYEQYF,TGTGCCAGCAGCTCATCCGGGACAGGTTACTCCTACGAGCAGTACTTC
.,TRBJ2-2,.,TRBV12-3/TRBV12-4,CASSLGPGPNTGELFF,TGTGCCAGCAGTTTAGGTCCCGGCCCGAACACCGGGGAGCTGTTTTTT
few,TRBJ1-4,.,TRBV6-1,CASSLWAAEAGKLFF,TGTGCCAGCAGTCTCTGGGCAGCCGAAGCCGGAAAACTGTTTTTT
few,TRBJ1-5,.,TRBV20-1,CSGDTGNQPQHF,TGCAGTGGGGATACGGGAAATCAGCCCCAGCATTTT
many,TRBJ1-5,TRBD1,TRBV6-5,CASSYEGAGQPQHF,TGTGCCAGCAGTTACGAGGGGGCGGGTCAGCCCCAGCATTTT
many,TRBJ1-5,.,TRBV5-1,CASSLSGNANQPQHF,TGCGCCAGCAGCTTGAGCGGGAACGCTAATCAGCCCCAGCATTTT
.,TRBJ2-3,TRBD2,TRBV3-1,CASSRELAGTDTQYF,TGTGCCAGCAGTCGTGAGCTAGCGGGGACAGATACGCAGTATTTT
few,TRBJ2-3,.,TRBV5-5,CASSDLDGSTDTQYF,TGTGCCAGCAGCGACCTGGACGGTAGCACAGATACGCAGTATTTT
few,TRBJ1-2,TRBD1,TRBV20-1,CSATGQGDYGYTF,TGCAGTGCTACCGGACAGGGCGACTATGGCTACACCTTC
.,TRBJ1-6,TRBD1,TRBV12-3/TRBV12-4,CASSRQGPDSPLHF,TGTGCCAGCAGCCGACAGGGTCCGGATTCACCCCTCCACTTT
.,TRBJ2-7,.,TRBV10-3,CAISDWGHNYSYEQYF,TGTGCCATCAGTGACTGGGGACACAACTACTCCTACGAGCAGTACTTC
.,TRBJ1-3,.,TRBV6-1,CASRPMSSGNTIYF,TGTGCCAGCAGACCGATGAGCTCTGGAAACACCATATATTTT
few,TRBJ2-5,.,TRBV25-1,CASSEYETQYF,TGTGCCAGCAGTGAATACGAGACCCAGTACTTC
few,TRBJ2-7,TRBD1,TRBV29-1,CSGEDRESYEQYF,TGCAGCGGGGAGGACAGGGAGTCCTACGAGCAGTACTTC
few,TRBJ2-2,.,TRBV7-9,CASDSPQGPGELFF,TGTGCCAGCGACAGTCCTCAGGGTCCCGGGGAGCTGTTTTTT
.,TRBJ2-1,TRBD2,TRBV29-1,CSVEDGPPGRVNEQFF,TGCAGCGTTGAAGACGGTCCTCCAGGGAGGGTTAATGAGCAGTTCTTC
.,TRBJ1-4,.,TRBV3-1,CASSQMGGGSEKLFF,TGTGCCAGCAGCCAAATGGGCGGCGGTAGCGAAAAACTGTTTTTT
few,TRBJ2-7,TRBD2,TRBV12-5,CASGLVLAGGPREQYF,TGTGCTAGTGGTTTGGTACTTGCGGGGGGGCCCCGCGAGCAGTACTTC